Listed below are T cell receptor beta chains from one sample, sequenced in a study of cytomegalovirus exposure and HLA in healthy donors. Measured with immunoSEQ multiplex PCR; TCRdb has only the in-frame clones, and not every one. The table has some 51,000 clones, over 65% seen once. Sample: PBMCs. These receptors were collected from a middle-aged man in good health and CMV-seropositive. Both conserved end residues are part of each CDR3. A D gene is named only where the DNA matches it firmly. The size of a clone is reported for some rows only, either as once, few or many, or as a class for expanded clones.

TRBV6-5	.	TRBD1	TRBJ1-2	TGTGCCAGCAGTTACTCGAGAGGGGGCGGAGGCTACACCTTC	CASSYSRGGGGYTF
TRBV19	few	.	TRBJ1-4	TGTGCCAGCAGTGTGAACCGGGATGAAAAACTGTTTTTT	CASSVNRDEKLFF
TRBV19	.	.	TRBJ1-5	TGTGCCAGTAGTATAGAGACAGAAGGGCAGCCCCAGCATTTT	CASSIETEGQPQHF
TRBV6-5	.	.	TRBJ2-2	TGTGCCAGCAGTTACGGGTTTCGGGGAACCGGGGAGCTGTTTTTT	CASSYGFRGTGELFF
TRBV6-6	.	.	TRBJ2-5	TGTGCCAGCAGTTACTCGGGCAGGGAGACCCAGTACTTC	CASSYSGRETQYF
TRBV7-8	.	TRBD1	TRBJ1-2	TGTGCCAGCAGCCCCCACAGACAGGGGGGTGGCTACACCTTC	CASSPHRQGGGYTF
TRBV5-4	.	.	TRBJ1-5	TGTGCCAGCAGCTCCGGGGTCGGGCAGCCCCAGCATTTT	CASSSGVGQPQHF
TRBV2	.	TRBD1	TRBJ1-4	TGTGCCAGCAGTGAGGACAGGGAGATTAATGAAAAACTGTTTTTT	CASSEDREINEKLFF
TRBV7-2	few	TRBD1	TRBJ1-1	TGTGCCAGCGGGGGACAGCTGAACACTGAAGCTTTCTTT	CASGGQLNTEAFF
TRBV7-7	.	TRBD1	TRBJ1-1	TGTGCTAGCAGTCTTGACAGGGGTTCAGAAGCTTTCTTT	CASSLDRGSEAFF
TRBV5-3	.	TRBD1	TRBJ2-3	TGTGCCAGAAGCTTGGTAGACAGGGGGAATTCAGATACGCAGTATTTT	CARSLVDRGNSDTQYF
TRBV7-3	.	TRBD2	TRBJ2-1	TGTGCCAGCAGCCCACTAGCGGGGGAGAACTACAATGAGCAGTTCTTC	CASSPLAGENYNEQFF
TRBV6-1	.	TRBD1	TRBJ1-5	TGTGCCAGCAGTGATACAGGGGGCGGGCGGCAGCCCCAGCATTTT	CASSDTGGGRQPQHF
TRBV2	.	.	TRBJ1-1	TGTGCCAGCAGTGAACAGGGTGTGACTGAAGCTTTCTTT	CASSEQGVTEAFF
TRBV5-1	.	TRBD2	TRBJ2-3	TGCGCCAGCAGCATACGTAGCGGGGGGTCGACAGATACGCAGTATTTT	CASSIRSGGSTDTQYF
TRBV4-3	.	.	TRBJ2-7	TGCGCCAGCAGCCAAGGTGCGGGGATGAGCTCCTACGAGCAGTACTTC	CASSQGAGMSSYEQYF
TRBV29-1	.	.	TRBJ2-2	TGCAGCGTCGCGGACAGAATCAGAACAAGGAACACCGGGGAGCTGTTTTTT	CSVADRIRTRNTGELFF
TRBV6-5	few	.	TRBJ1-1	TGTGCCAGCCGGCCGTCAGGGTACGGGAACACTGAAGCTTTCTTT	CASRPSGYGNTEAFF
TRBV4-2	.	TRBD1	TRBJ1-5	TGTGCCAGCAGCCAAGATTGGGAAGGGGGCGATGGGCAGCCCCAGCATTTT	CASSQDWEGGDGQPQHF
TRBV15	.	TRBD2	TRBJ2-3	TGTGCCACCAGCAGAGATTTGGCTAGCGGGGCCTACACAGATACGCAGTATTTT	CATSRDLASGAYTDTQYF
TRBV6-5	few	.	TRBJ1-2	TGTGCCAGCAGTTACGACATGGGCGGGTCCGGCTACACCTTC	CASSYDMGGSGYTF
TRBV12-5	.	TRBD1	TRBJ2-3	TGTGCTAGTGGTCCAGGGGGACAGGGGTACACAGATACGCAGTATTTT	CASGPGGQGYTDTQYF
TRBV4-1	.	.	TRBJ1-2	TGCGCCAGCAGCCAAGATAAAAGAGTTTCTGGCTACACCTTC	CASSQDKRVSGYTF
TRBV19	.	.	TRBJ2-2	TGTGCCAGTAGTCGGTCGGCGGAAACCGGGGAGCTGTTTTTT	CASSRSAETGELFF
TRBV27	once	.	TRBJ1-1	TGTGCCAGCAGCGAACCCCAGGCTGAAGCTTTCTTT	CASSEPQAEAFF
TRBV29-1	.	.	TRBJ1-2	TGCAGCGTTGAATGGCGGGGGGCTCGAGGCTACACCTTC	CSVEWRGARGYTF
TRBV11-2	.	.	TRBJ2-1	TGTGCCAGCAGCTCGGGGTGGGGAGGCAATGAGCAGTTCTTC	CASSSGWGGNEQFF
TRBV4-3	few	.	TRBJ2-6	TGCGCCAGCAGCCGAGAGCGTGGTGCGTCTGGGGCCAACGTCCTGACTTTC	CASSRERGASGANVLTF
TRBV6-1	many	.	TRBJ1-5	TGTGCCAGCAGAGTTACAGGAGATAGCAATCAGCCCCAGCATTTT	CASRVTGDSNQPQHF
TRBV28	.	TRBD1	TRBJ1-2	TGTGCCAGCAGTTTAGGCGGGACAGCAAACTATGGCTACACCTTC	CASSLGGTANYGYTF
TRBV29-1	.	.	TRBJ1-2	TGCAGCGCCCCCGGGCTAGCGGGCTACACCTTC	CSAPGLAGYTF
TRBV5-4	.	.	TRBJ2-7	TGTGCCAGCAGCTTGGGTCCATCAAATGAGCAGTACTTC	CASSLGPSNEQYF
TRBV5-1	.	TRBD1	TRBJ2-1	TGCGCCAGCTGCCTGCTCGTAGGACAGGCCTACAATGAGCAGTTCTTC	CASCLLVGQAYNEQFF
TRBV6-6	once	.	TRBJ1-4	TGTGCCAGCAGTTCCCCGGAAAAACTGTTTTTT	CASSSPEKLFF
TRBV6-1	once	TRBD1	TRBJ1-5	TGTGCCAGCAGTGGGTATACCGGACAGGCTCGCAATCAGCCCCAGCATTTT	CASSGYTGQARNQPQHF
TRBV6-5	.	.	TRBJ2-5	TGTGCCAGCAGTTACTCGGGGGGCCAAGAGACCCAGTACTTC	CASSYSGGQETQYF
TRBV12-5	.	TRBD1	TRBJ2-7	TGTGCTAGTGGTTACCTTGGGACAGGGACCGAGCAGTACTTC	CASGYLGTGTEQYF
TRBV5-1	few	TRBD2	TRBJ2-2	TGCGCCAGCAGCTTGCGACTAGCAGACACCGGGGAGCTGTTTTTT	CASSLRLADTGELFF
TRBV5-6	.	TRBD1	TRBJ2-3	TGTGCCAGCAGCTCGACACAGGGGATACTCACAGATACGCAGTATTTT	CASSSTQGILTDTQYF
TRBV5-1	once	.	TRBJ1-1	TGCGCCAGCAGCTTGGCTGTGTTTGGCCCCGGGACTGAAGCTTTCTTT	CASSLAVFGPGTEAFF
TRBV19	.	.	TRBJ2-3	TGTGCCACCGGGGATGCAGGGGGGACAGATACGCAGTATTTT	CATGDAGGTDTQYF
TRBV19	.	.	TRBJ1-5	TGTGCCAGTAGTATAGGGCAAGGGGTAGGGCAGCCCCAGCATTTT	CASSIGQGVGQPQHF
TRBV4-1	.	TRBD2	TRBJ2-5	TGCGCCAGCAGCCAAGATAGAGCGGGGGGGAACTTACAAGAGACCCAGTACTTC	CASSQDRAGGNLQETQYF
TRBV18	few	.	TRBJ2-2	TGTGCCAGCTCCCGATCAGGGGATACCGGGGAGCTGTTTTTT	CASSRSGDTGELFF
TRBV13	.	.	TRBJ1-1	TGTGCCAGCAGCTTATTGGCCGGGGATCAAGAATACACTGAAGCTTTCTTT	CASSLLAGDQEYTEAFF
TRBV2	.	TRBD1	TRBJ1-1	TGTGCCAGCAGCACACAGGGGGGGGACACTGAAGCTTTCTTT	CASSTQGGDTEAFF
TRBV7-9	once	TRBD1	TRBJ1-1	TGTGCCAGCAGCTTAGGTAGGGGGCGGACTGAAGCTTTCTTT	CASSLGRGRTEAFF
TRBV4-2	.	TRBD1	TRBJ2-2	TGTGCCAGCAGCCAAGGGCAGGGGGACGACACCGGGGAGCTGTTTTTT	CASSQGQGDDTGELFF
TRBV18	.	TRBD1	TRBJ2-7	TGTGCCAGCTCAGATGGACAGGGTGGGAGCTCCTACGAGCAGTACTTC	CASSDGQGGSSYEQYF
TRBV18	.	.	TRBJ1-5	TGTGCCAGCTCTAGGCAGGGGCAAAACGGGAATCAGCCCCAGCATTTT	CASSRQGQNGNQPQHF